This record concerns one T cell receptor (beta chain) sequence. Its antigen remains unknown. These data come from a study of cytomegalovirus exposure and HLA in healthy donors. At the level of the study: The approximately 120 million unique TCR beta sequences, from about 170 million T cells, were found by an earlier analysis.

The CDR3 spans 15 residues. The germline V gene encodes CDR1 SGHVS and CDR2 FQNEAQ. V shed 5 bases and J shed 5 bases, with 18 bases lying between them. PCR employed 60 Vbeta and 13 Jbeta primers. The protocol was immunoSEQ multiplex PCR, while the TCRdb copy is restricted to in-frame clones and leaves out a portion. Here the sample spans about 78,000 clones, roughly 72% being singletons. Notes on the study in general: Serostatus for CMV was the only available immune exposure information. In a later analysis, parvovirus B19, influenza, CMV and Epstein-Barr virus appeared linked to several top co-occurrence clusters.

The material sequenced was PBMCs. The genes are TRBV7-8 and TRBJ1-2; no definite D call. The source is a woman in her thirties or forties in good health and CMV-seropositive. The DNA for the CDR3 is TGTGCCAGCAGCACGCTCCGGGAGGCCTCGTATGGCTACACCTTC. It encodes CASSTLREASYGYTF.